This T cell receptor beta chain comes out of a study of shared clonotypes between healthy human individuals. Study-wide background: CD8 memory received one plate per donor, CD8 naive two, CD4 memory three and CD4 naive three.

The CDR3 has 16 residues. The germline CDR1 and CDR2 sequences are SGHTA and FQGNSA. Trimming removed 5 bases from V and 4 bases from J; junction bases left unmatched: 7. Profiled with immunoSEQ multiplex PCR; TCRdb holds only in-frame clones, not every one. The sample records under 1,900,000 clones, about 98.5% being singletons. Note on this clone: What it binds is unknown.

Broader study findings: For sorted subsets, rarefaction showed incomplete sequencing despite large depth.

The J gene is TRBJ2-3, the V gene TRBV7-2, with 12 bases identical to TRBD2. The clonotype originates from a man aged 30 to 45 in good health. What was sequenced was naive CD4+ T cells sorted from blood. Subset indicated: CD45RA+ positively selected. The CDR3 nucleotides read TGTGCCAGCAGCAGGACTAGCGGGATAGGTGCAGATACGCAGTATTTT. Translating it yields CASSRTSGIGADTQYF.